These 5 T cell receptor beta chains were all obtained from the same sample, sequenced in a study of blood T cell repertoires in COVID-19. The repertoire was sequenced with immunoSEQ multiplex PCR; TCRdb's copy has only in-frame clones and lacks some. The sample contains roughly 300,000 clones, around four fifths of which appear only once. Sample: peripheral blood. These receptor sequences come from a woman in her forties or fifties who had recovered from COVID-19.

The chain is built from TRBV9 and TRBJ1-2, with D possibly matching TRBD1 (5 bases). Germline CDR1 reads SGDLS; CDR2 reads YYNGEE. The CDR3 is made up of 19 amino acids. Trimming stripped 0 bases from V and 8 bases from J, with 29 bases between. The CDR3 region is CASSVAIPAPSISDTGYTF. DNA for the CDR3: TGTGCCAGCAGCGTAGCTATCCCGGCCCCGTCTATCTCGGACACGGGCTACACCTTC.

CDR3 coding DNA: TGTGCCAGCAGTTCCCCAGGGACCTATAATTCACCCCTCCACTTT. Its protein product is CASSSPGTYNSPLHF. This chain connects TRBV28 to TRBJ1-6; D perhaps matches TRBD1 (5 bases). With 4 bases removed from V and 2 bases from J, the gap between germline ends came to 9 bases. The CDR3 covers 15 residues. From germline, CDR1 is MDHEN and CDR2 SYDVKM.

The genes are TRBV15 and TRBJ1-5; 9 bases line up with TRBD1. The J segment lost 6 bases and the V segment lost 6 bases, leaving 9 bases of the junction unmatched. The CDR3 loop spans 15 amino acids. CDR1 LNHNV and CDR2 YYDKDF come from the germline V gene (reference sequence). The CDR3 DNA sequence: TGTGCCACCAGGGCCCTTGACAGGGGGTCTCAGCCCCAGCATTTT. Translated, it gives CATRALDRGSQPQHF.

Ten or more counts support this clone. The chain is built from TRBV20-1 and TRBJ1-1; the D is unclear. The germline V gene encodes CDR1 DFQATT and CDR2 SNEGSKA (reference sequence). The ends were cut back, 6 bases at V and 6 bases at J, with 8 bases in the middle. CDR3 length equals 10 residues. For the CDR3, the DNA is TGCAGTGCCTGGGCTCCTGAAGCTTTCTTT. Translating it yields CSAWAPEAFF.

The rearrangement links TRBV29-1 to TRBJ1-1, with D hard to call. V lost 4 bases, J lost 4 bases, and 10 bases lay in between. The CDR3 is made up of 12 amino acids. Germline-derived CDR1 and CDR2 are SQVTM and ANQGSEA. CDR3 loop: CSVVWSGTEAFF. The DNA for the CDR3 is TGCAGCGTTGTATGGTCGGGCACTGAAGCTTTCTTT.